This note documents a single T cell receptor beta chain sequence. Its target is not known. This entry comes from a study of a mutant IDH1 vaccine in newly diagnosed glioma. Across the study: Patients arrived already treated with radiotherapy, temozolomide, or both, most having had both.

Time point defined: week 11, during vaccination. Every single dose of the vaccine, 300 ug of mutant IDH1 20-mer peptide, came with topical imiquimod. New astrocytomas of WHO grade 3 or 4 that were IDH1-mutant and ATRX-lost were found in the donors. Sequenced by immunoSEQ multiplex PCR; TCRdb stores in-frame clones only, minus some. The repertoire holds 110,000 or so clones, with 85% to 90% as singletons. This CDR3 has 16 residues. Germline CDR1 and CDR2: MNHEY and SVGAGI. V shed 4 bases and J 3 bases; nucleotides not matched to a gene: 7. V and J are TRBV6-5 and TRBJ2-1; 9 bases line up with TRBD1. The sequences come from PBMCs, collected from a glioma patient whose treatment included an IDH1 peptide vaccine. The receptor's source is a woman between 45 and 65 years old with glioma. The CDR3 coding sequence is TGTGCCAGCAGTTCACAGGGGGCGTGGGGCTACAATGAGCAGTTCTTC. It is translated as CASSSQGAWGYNEQFF.